This TCR beta chain is from a study of spatial heterogeneity in lung cancer. Whole-study context: TCR and UMI combinations that were unique each appeared, on average, more than ten times in raw reads. Study-wide results and caveats: It was found that expanded intratumoral alpha and beta TCR counts tracked tumor mutation counts.

This clonotype came up a few times. The antigen remains undetermined. TCRdb called the 5' RACE reads again in MiXCR, with one record for every CDR3 protein. Here the sample spans fewer than 9,000 distinct CDR3 sequences, 15% to 20% being singletons. Time point defined: sample taken at primary tumor resection. The donors, 60 to 80 patients with untreated early-stage non-small cell lung cancer, provided the samples. Unsorted whole RNA of tumor, nontumor lung or frozen PBMC was sequenced. Trimming removed 3 bases from V and 5 bases from J, with 10 bases in between. Germline CDR1 MNHEY, CDR2 SMNVEV (reference sequence). The CDR3 loop spans 13 amino acids.

The chain employs TRBV27 and TRBJ1-2; D not resolved. This material consisted of lung tumor tissue, taken at surgery. The receptor was isolated from a female donor with early-stage non-small cell lung cancer. DNA for the CDR3: TGTGCCAGCAGTTTTAAGACGGAGTATGGCTACACCTTC. Translating it yields CASSFKTEYGYTF.